Listed below are T cell receptor beta chains from one sample, sequenced in a study of T cell responses to AZD1222 COVID-19 vaccine. The data were produced by immunoSEQ multiplex PCR, yet TCRdb's version contains in-frame clones alone and is incomplete. Among about 83,000 clones listed, just over 90% were seen once. Sample: peripheral blood, taken on day 0 of MenACWY control vaccination. Receptors originate from an adult in good health. Both conserved end residues are part of each CDR3. The D gene is left open where the match is weak. Expanded clones get a size class; other rows say once, few or many, or leave the size out.

cdr3_nt,cdr3_aa,v_call,j_call,clone_size,d_call
TGCAGCGTTGATAAATGGCAGTTCTTC,CSVDKWQFF,TRBV29-1,TRBJ2-1,.,.
TGCAGTGGGTGGGGCCGGGATGAGCAGTTCTTC,CSGWGRDEQFF,TRBV20-1,TRBJ2-1,.,.
TGTGCCAGCAGTTACTCCGGGACAGGGACGTTTGACACCATATATTTT,CASSYSGTGTFDTIYF,TRBV6-5,TRBJ1-3,.,TRBD1
TGTGCCAGCAGCTTAGCCCCACAAGAGACCCAGTACTTC,CASSLAPQETQYF,TRBV11-2,TRBJ2-5,.,.
TGTGCCAGCAGCCAAGAGTCGACAGGGAACTATAACACTGAAGCTTTCTTT,CASSQESTGNYNTEAFF,TRBV14,TRBJ1-1,.,TRBD1
TGTGCCAGCAGCCCTAATAGACTAGCGATAGAGACCCAGTACTTC,CASSPNRLAIETQYF,TRBV7-2,TRBJ2-5,.,TRBD2
TGTGCCAGCAGTTTACGGACAGGGAGGGGTTACGAGCAGTACTTC,CASSLRTGRGYEQYF,TRBV28,TRBJ2-7,once,.
TGTGCCAGCAGTTACCCGGGACTAGCCCTGAACAATGAGCAGTTCTTC,CASSYPGLALNNEQFF,TRBV6-2/TRBV6-3,TRBJ2-1,.,TRBD2
TGTGCCAGCAGTTACAGAGGGCCGGAGGAAGGAGATACGCAGTATTTT,CASSYRGPEEGDTQYF,TRBV6-5,TRBJ2-3,.,.
TGCGCCAGCGGAGATAGAGCGGGACCTGAACCTAATGAGCAGTTCTTC,CASGDRAGPEPNEQFF,TRBV5-1,TRBJ2-1,.,TRBD2
TGTGCCATCAGCAGACAGGGTTCGGATGGATGGAACTATGGCTACACCTTC,CAISRQGSDGWNYGYTF,TRBV10-3,TRBJ1-2,.,TRBD1
TGTGCCAGCAGCCCCGACAGGGCCCCCGGGGGCTACACCTTC,CASSPDRAPGGYTF,TRBV11-2,TRBJ1-2,once,TRBD1
TGTGCCAGCAGCAGGATTTTTGGGACATTGAGGGGCGCCTACGAGCAGTACTTC,CASSRIFGTLRGAYEQYF,TRBV21-1,TRBJ2-7,.,.
TGTGCCAGCAGTCCGACTAGCGGGAGGAGCCAAGAGACCCAGTACTTC,CASSPTSGRSQETQYF,TRBV28,TRBJ2-5,.,TRBD2
TGTGCCAGCAGCCAAGGGTATAGCAATCAGCCCCAGCATTTT,CASSQGYSNQPQHF,TRBV3-1/TRBV3-2,TRBJ1-5,.,.
TGTGCCAGCATGGACCCATCCTACAATGAGCAGTTCTTC,CASMDPSYNEQFF,TRBV25-1,TRBJ2-1,.,.
TGTGCCAGTAGTTCCTCCCTAGCGGGAGGGAAGGGCCGTGAGCAGTTCTTC,CASSSSLAGGKGREQFF,TRBV19,TRBJ2-1,.,TRBD2
TGCAGCGTTGGATTAGTGGGACTTAACGAGCAGTACTTC,CSVGLVGLNEQYF,TRBV29-1,TRBJ2-7,.,.
TGTGCCAGCACCCCCGAGACAGGGTCCGTCCGGACCCAGCATTTT,CASTPETGSVRTQHF,TRBV28,TRBJ1-5,.,TRBD1
TGTGCCAGCAGCCGGTACCGGGACAGGGTACGCGAGCAGTACTTC,CASSRYRDRVREQYF,TRBV5-6,TRBJ2-7,once,TRBD1
TGTGCCTGGAGTGGTGCAGGCAACTATGGCTACACCTTC,CAWSGAGNYGYTF,TRBV30,TRBJ1-2,.,.
TGTGCCAGCAGCTTGCTGGCTTCTGGGAGTAATTCACCCCTCCACTTT,CASSLLASGSNSPLHF,TRBV5-8,TRBJ1-6,.,.
TGTGCCAGCAGCTCCCCCTTTGAGCAGTTCTTC,CASSSPFEQFF,TRBV11-2,TRBJ2-1,.,.
TGTGCCACCAGGGCCGGGACAGGGCAATCACCCCTCCACTTT,CATRAGTGQSPLHF,TRBV24-1,TRBJ1-6,.,TRBD1
TGTGCCAGCAGCTTGGGGGGTAGAAACACCATATATTTT,CASSLGGRNTIYF,TRBV7-9,TRBJ1-3,.,.
TGTGCCAGCATCCTCGACAGGAACACCGGGGAGCTGTTTTTT,CASILDRNTGELFF,TRBV6-6,TRBJ2-2,.,.
TGCGCCAGCAGCCAAGATATAGCGGGAGGGCTCCTTAACGAGCAGTACTTC,CASSQDIAGGLLNEQYF,TRBV4-3,TRBJ2-7,.,TRBD2
TGTGCCAGCAGGACTAGCGGGAGGGCCGAGCAGTACTTC,CASRTSGRAEQYF,TRBV6-5,TRBJ2-7,.,TRBD2
TGTGCCAGCAGTTCGGACAGGGGGCTATCACCCCTCCACTTT,CASSSDRGLSPLHF,TRBV6-5,TRBJ1-6,.,TRBD1
TGCGCCAGCAGCGAGGGCAGCGCGGCGAGAGAGACCCAGTACTTC,CASSEGSAARETQYF,TRBV5-1,TRBJ2-5,.,.
TGTGCCAGCAGCTTCCCCGGGGCTGAAGCTTTCTTT,CASSFPGAEAFF,TRBV13,TRBJ1-1,.,.
TGTGCCAGCACCGGGAGCTCCGGGCCGGGTGAAAAACTGTTTTTT,CASTGSSGPGEKLFF,TRBV7-9,TRBJ1-4,.,.
TGTGCCAGCAGCCCTGAGGGGGAGGCACGTCTTCAGTTCTTC,CASSPEGEARLQFF,TRBV4-2,TRBJ2-1,.,.
TGTGCCAGCAGCTCCCACAGCCCCAATGAGCAGTTCTTC,CASSSHSPNEQFF,TRBV9,TRBJ2-1,.,.
TGTGCCACCAGCATTGGACTAGCGGGAAAAGAGACCCAGTACTTC,CATSIGLAGKETQYF,TRBV15,TRBJ2-5,.,TRBD2
TGTGCCAGCTCACCATACAGGGTTGTAACCGGGGAGCTGTTTTTT,CASSPYRVVTGELFF,TRBV18,TRBJ2-2,.,.
TGTGCCAGCAGTCGGGGCGGGACGGATTACAATGAGCAGTTCTTC,CASSRGGTDYNEQFF,TRBV5-8,TRBJ2-1,.,.
TGTGCCAGCAGCTTGACCCACTCGAGGAACACCGGGGAGCTGTTTTTT,CASSLTHSRNTGELFF,TRBV5-5,TRBJ2-2,.,.
TGTGCCAGCAGCCAAGGGATCTATGGCTACACCTTC,CASSQGIYGYTF,TRBV3-1/TRBV3-2,TRBJ1-2,.,.
TGTGCCAGCTCACCAAGGTCGGGTCTTGGCTACACCTTC,CASSPRSGLGYTF,TRBV18,TRBJ1-2,.,.
TGTGCCAGCAGTCCCCGCCCCGGGGGCATCTACAATGAGCAGTTCTTC,CASSPRPGGIYNEQFF,TRBV27,TRBJ2-1,once,.
TGTGCCAGCAGCCAACTGCTCGGGGACACTGAAGCTTTCTTT,CASSQLLGDTEAFF,TRBV3-1/TRBV3-2,TRBJ1-1,.,.
TGTGCCAGCAGCCTTCTACAAACCGGGGAGCTGTTTTTT,CASSLLQTGELFF,TRBV3-1/TRBV3-2,TRBJ2-2,.,.
TGTGCCAGCAGTTTAAGGGCCATGGGGCAGTCCTACGAGCAGTACTTC,CASSLRAMGQSYEQYF,TRBV28,TRBJ2-7,.,.
TGCGCCAGCAGCTTGGGCTGGTCAGGCCTCTACAATGAGCAGTTCTTC,CASSLGWSGLYNEQFF,TRBV5-1,TRBJ2-1,.,.